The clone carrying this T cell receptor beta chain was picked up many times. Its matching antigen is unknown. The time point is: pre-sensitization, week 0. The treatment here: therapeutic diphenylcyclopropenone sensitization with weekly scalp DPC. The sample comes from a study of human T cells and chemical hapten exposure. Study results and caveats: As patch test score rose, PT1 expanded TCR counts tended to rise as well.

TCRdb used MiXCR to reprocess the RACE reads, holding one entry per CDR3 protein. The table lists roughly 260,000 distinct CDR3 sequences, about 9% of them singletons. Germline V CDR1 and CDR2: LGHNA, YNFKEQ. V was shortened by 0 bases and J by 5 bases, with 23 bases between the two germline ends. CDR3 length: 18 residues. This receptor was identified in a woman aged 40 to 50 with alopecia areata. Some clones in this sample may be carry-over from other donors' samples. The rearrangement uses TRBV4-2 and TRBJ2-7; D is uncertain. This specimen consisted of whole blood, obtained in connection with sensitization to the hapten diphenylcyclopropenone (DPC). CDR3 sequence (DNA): TGTGCCAGCAGCCAAGATTGGGCTTTATCCGGGCCAACCCACGAGCAGTACTTC. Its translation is CASSQDWALSGPTHEQYF.